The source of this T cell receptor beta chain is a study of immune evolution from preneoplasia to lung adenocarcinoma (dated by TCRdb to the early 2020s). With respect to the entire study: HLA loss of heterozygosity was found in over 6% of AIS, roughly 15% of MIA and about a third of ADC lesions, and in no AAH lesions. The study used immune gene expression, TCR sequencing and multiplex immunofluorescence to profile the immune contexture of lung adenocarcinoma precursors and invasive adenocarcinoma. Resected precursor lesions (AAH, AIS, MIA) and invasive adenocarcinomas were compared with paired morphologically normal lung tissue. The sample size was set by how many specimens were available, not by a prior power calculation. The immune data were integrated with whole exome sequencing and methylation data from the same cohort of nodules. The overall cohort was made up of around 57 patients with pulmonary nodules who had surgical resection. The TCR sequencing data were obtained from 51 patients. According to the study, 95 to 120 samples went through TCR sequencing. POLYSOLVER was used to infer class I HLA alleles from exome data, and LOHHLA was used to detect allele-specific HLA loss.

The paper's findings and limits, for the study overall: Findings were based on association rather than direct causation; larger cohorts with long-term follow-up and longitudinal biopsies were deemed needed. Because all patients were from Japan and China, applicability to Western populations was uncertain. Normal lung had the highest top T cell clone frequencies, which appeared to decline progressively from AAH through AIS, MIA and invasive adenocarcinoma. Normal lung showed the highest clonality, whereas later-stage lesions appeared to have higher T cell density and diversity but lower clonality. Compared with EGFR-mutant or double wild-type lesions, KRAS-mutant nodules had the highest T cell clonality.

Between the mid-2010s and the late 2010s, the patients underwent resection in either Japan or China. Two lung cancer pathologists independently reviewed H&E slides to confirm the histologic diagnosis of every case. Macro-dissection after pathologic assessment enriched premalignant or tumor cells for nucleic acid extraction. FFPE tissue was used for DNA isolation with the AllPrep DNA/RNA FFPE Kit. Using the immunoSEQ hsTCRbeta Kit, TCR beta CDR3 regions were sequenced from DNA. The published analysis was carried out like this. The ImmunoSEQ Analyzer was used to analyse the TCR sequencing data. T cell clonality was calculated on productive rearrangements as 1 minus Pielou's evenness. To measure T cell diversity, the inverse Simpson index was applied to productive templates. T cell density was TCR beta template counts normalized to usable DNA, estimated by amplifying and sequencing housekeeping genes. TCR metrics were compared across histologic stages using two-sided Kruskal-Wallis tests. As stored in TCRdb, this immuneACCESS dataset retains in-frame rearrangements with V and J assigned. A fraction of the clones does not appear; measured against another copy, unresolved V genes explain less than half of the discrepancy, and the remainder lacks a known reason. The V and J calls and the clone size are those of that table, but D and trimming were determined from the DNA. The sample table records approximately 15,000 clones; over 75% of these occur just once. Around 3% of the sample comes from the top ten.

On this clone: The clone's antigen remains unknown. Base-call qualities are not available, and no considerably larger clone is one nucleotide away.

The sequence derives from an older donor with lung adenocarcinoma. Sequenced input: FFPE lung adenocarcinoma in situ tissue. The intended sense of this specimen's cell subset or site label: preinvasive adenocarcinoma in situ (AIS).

The CDR3 reads as follows: CASSQGGRAGELFF. The sequenced DNA: TGCGCCAGCAGTCAAGGGGGAAGGGCCGGGGAGCTGTTTTTT. The chain couples TRBV23-1 to TRBJ2-2; the D call is possibly TRBD1 or TRBD2, each sharing 5 bases. TRBV23-1 is reported as an ORF; its role is uncertain. The CDR3 numbers 14 residues from cysteine through phenylalanine. This entry keeps only the CDR3 DNA: 42 bases, framed from base 1. The trim is 2 bases for V and 6 bases for J, with a gap of 10 bases between the germline ends.